The clone carrying this T cell receptor beta chain was observed a handful of times. Its target is unknown. The germline CDR1 and CDR2 sequences are SGHAT and FQNNGV. The CDR3 spans 14 residues. After removal of 6 bases from V and 1 base from J, the junction contained 2 bases not matched to a gene. Measured with immunoSEQ multiplex PCR; TCRdb has only the in-frame clones, and not every one. The table lists around 71,000 clones, roughly 86% of them singletons, with about 1% in the top ten. The data derive from a study of OX40 agonist ivuxolimab in advanced cancers. Across the whole study: Prior anti-PD-1, anti-PD-L1 or anti-CTLA-4 therapy was allowed; 35% to 40% had some. Whole-study results and caveats: Low normalized T-cell clonal expansion also characterized some of the nonresponders. Doses of 0.1 to 3.0 mg/kg were accompanied by clonal expansion of CD4+ and CD8+ blood T cells by week 6.

Blood samples were obtained at baseline, cycle 4 day 1, and cycle 7 day 1. This TCR was sampled from an adult with an advanced solid tumor such as melanoma, head and neck, liver or kidney cancer. The specimen comprised CD4+ or CD8+ T cells sorted from blood, sampled in a trial of the OX40 agonist ivuxolimab. The V gene is TRBV11-2, the J gene TRBJ1-4; 7 bases agree with TRBD1. CDR3 DNA sequence: TGTGCCAGCAGTGCAGGGGGAACTAATGAAAAACTGTTTTTT. Protein: CASSAGGTNEKLFF.